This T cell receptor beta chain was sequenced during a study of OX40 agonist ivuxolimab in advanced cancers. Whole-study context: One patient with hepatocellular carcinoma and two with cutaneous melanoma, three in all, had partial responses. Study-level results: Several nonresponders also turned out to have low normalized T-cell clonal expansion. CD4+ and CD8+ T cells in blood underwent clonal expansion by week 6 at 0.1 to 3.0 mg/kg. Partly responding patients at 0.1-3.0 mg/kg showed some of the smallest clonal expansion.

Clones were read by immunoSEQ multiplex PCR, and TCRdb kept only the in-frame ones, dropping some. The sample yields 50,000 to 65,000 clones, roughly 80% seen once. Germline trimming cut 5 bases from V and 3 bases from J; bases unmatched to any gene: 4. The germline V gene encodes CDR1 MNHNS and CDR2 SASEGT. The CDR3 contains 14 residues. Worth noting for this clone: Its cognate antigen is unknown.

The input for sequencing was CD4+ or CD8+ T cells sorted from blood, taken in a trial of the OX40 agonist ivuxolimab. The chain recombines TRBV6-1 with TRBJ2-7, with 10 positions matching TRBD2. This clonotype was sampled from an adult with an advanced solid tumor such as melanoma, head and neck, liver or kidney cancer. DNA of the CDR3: TGTGCCAGCAGTCGGTGGACTAGCGGCTACGAGCAGTACTTC. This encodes CASSRWTSGYEQYF.